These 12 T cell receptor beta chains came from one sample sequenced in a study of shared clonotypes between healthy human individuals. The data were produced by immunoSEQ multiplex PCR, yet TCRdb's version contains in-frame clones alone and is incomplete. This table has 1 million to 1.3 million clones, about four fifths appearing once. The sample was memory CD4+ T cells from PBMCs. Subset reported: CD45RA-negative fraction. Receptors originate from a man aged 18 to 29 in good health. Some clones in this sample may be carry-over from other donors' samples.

In DNA, the CDR3 is TGTGCCAGCACAGGAGGGGGGACCGGACAGCCCCAGCATTTT. It translates to CASTGGGTGQPQHF. This chain links TRBV28 with TRBJ1-5; D may be TRBD1 (6 bases). The CDR3 consists of 14 residues. The ends were cut back, 7 bases at V and 7 bases at J, with 17 bases in the middle. Germline V gene data show CDR1 as MDHEN and CDR2 as SYDVKM.

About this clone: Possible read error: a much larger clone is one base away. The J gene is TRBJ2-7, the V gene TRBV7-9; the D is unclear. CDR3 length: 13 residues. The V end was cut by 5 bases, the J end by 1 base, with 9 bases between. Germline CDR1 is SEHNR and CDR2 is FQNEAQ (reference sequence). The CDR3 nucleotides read TGTGCCAGCAGCCCCCACAGTTCCTACGAGCAGTACTTC. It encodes CASSPHSSYEQYF.

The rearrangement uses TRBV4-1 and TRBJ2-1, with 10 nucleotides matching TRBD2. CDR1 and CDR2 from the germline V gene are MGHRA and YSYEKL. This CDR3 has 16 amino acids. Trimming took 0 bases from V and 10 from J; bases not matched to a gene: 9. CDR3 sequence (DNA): TGCGCCAGCAGCCAAGATGGGGTAGCGGGAGGAGACGAGCAGTTCTTC. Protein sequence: CASSQDGVAGGDEQFF.

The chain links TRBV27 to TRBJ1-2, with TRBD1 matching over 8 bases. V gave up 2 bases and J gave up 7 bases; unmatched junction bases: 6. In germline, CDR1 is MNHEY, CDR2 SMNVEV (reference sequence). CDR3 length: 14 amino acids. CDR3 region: CASSLGQGMFGYTF. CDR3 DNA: TGTGCCAGCAGTTTAGGACAGGGCATGTTTGGCTACACCTTC.

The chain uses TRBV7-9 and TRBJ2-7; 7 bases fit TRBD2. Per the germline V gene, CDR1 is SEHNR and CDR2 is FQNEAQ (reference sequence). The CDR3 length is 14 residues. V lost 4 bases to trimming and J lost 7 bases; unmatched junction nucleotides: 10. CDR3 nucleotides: TGTGCCAGCAGCTCATCCGGGACTACTCCTGAGCAGTACTTC. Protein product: CASSSSGTTPEQYF.

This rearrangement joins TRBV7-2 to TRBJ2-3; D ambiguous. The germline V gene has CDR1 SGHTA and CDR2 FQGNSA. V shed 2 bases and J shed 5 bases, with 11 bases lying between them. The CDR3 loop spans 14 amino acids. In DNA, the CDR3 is TGTGCCAGCAGCTTACAGCTGGTTTTAGATACGCAGTATTTT. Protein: CASSLQLVLDTQYF.

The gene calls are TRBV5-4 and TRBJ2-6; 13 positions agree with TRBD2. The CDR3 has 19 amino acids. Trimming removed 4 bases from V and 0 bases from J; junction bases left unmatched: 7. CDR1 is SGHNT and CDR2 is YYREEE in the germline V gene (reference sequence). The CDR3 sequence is CASSPGGLAGYSGANVLTF. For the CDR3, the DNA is TGTGCCAGCAGCCCGGGGGGACTAGCGGGATACTCTGGGGCCAACGTCCTGACTTTC.

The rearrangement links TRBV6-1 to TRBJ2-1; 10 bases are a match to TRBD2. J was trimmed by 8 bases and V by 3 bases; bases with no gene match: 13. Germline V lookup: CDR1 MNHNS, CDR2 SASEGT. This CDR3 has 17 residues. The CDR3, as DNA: TGTGCCAGCAGTGATAGGTTAGCGGGAGGCCCCCTTCATGAGCAGTTCTTC. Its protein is CASSDRLAGGPLHEQFF.

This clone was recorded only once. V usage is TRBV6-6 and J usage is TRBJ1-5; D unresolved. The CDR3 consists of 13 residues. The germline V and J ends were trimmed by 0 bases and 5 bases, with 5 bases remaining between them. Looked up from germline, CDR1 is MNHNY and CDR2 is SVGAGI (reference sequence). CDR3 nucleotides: TGTGCCAGCAGTTACTCTGAGGATCAGCCCCAGCATTTT. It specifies CASSYSEDQPQHF.

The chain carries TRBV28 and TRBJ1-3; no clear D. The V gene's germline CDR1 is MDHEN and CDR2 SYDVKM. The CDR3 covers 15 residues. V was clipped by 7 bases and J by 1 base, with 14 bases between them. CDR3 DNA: TGTGCCAGCACCGAACCCCAGAGGTCTGGAAACACCATATATTTT. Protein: CASTEPQRSGNTIYF.

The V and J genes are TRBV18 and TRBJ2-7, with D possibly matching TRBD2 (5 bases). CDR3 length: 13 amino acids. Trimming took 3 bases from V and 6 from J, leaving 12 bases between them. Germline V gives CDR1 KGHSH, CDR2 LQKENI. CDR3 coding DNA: TGTGCCAGCTCACCGGACTCCCCGGGCGAGCAGTACTTC. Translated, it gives CASSPDSPGEQYF. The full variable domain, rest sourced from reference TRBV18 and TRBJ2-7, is NAGVMQNPRHLVRRRGQEARLRCSPMKGHSHVYWYRQLPEEGLKFMVYLQKENIIDESGMPKERFSAEFPKEGPSILRIQQVVRGDSAAYFCASSPDSPGEQYFGPGTRLTVT.

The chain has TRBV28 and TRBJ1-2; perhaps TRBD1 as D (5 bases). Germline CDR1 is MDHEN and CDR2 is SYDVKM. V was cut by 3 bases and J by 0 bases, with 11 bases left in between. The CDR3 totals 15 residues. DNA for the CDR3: TGTGCCAGCAGTTTTAGCCAGGGCCCTAACTATGGCTACACCTTC. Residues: CASSFSQGPNYGYTF.